This TCR beta chain originates from a study of T-cell memory formation after mild COVID-19. TCRdb reprocessed the 5' RACE reads with MiXCR, giving one entry per CDR3 protein. The sample records under 90,000 distinct CDR3 sequences, approximately 15% being singletons. This CDR3 is 17 amino acids long. CDR1 and CDR2 from the germline V gene are MGHRA and YSYEKL. The trim removed 3 bases at V and 8 bases at J, leaving 13 bases unmatched. The material sequenced was PBMCs or a T cell subset sorted from them (not recorded which). The TCR comes from an adult woman who had mild COVID-19 (a few samples of this study predate the infection). Cell type and time point are not known. V gene TRBV4-1 combines with J gene TRBJ2-1; 10 positions match TRBD2. The CDR3: CASSQPSGGAGLDEQFF. CDR3 in DNA: TGCGCCAGCAGCCAGCCAAGCGGGGGGGCCGGATTGGATGAGCAGTTCTTC.